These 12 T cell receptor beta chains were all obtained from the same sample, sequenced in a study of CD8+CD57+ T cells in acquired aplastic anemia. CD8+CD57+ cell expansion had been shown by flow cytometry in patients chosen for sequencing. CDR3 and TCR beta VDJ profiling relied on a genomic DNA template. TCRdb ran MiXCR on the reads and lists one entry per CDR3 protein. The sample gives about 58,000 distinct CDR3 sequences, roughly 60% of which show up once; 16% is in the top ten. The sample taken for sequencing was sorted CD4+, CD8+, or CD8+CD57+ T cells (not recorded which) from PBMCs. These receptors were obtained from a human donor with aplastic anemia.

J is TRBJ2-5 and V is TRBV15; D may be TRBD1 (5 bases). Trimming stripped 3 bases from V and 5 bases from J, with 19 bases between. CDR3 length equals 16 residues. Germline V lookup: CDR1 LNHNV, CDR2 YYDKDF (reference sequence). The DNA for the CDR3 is TGTGCCACCAGCAGGCAGGGTGTACAGAGTCGGGAGACCCAGTACTTC. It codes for CATSRQGVQSRETQYF.

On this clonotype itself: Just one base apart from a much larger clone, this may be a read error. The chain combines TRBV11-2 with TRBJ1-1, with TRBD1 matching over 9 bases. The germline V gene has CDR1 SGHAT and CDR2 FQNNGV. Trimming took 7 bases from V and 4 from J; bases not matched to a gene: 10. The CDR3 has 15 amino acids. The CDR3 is CASTLDRGWTTEAFF. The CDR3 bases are TGTGCCAGCACTCTGGACAGGGGATGGACCACTGAAGCTTTCTTT. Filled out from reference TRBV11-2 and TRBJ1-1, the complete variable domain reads EAGVAQSPRYKIIEKRQSVAFWCNPISGHATLYWYQQILGQGPKLLIQFQNNGVVDDSQLPKDRFSAERLKGVDSTLKIQPAKLEDSAVYLCASTLDRGWTTEAFFGQGTRLTVV.

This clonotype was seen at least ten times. The CDR3 DNA reads as TGTGCCAGCAGTGAAAGACAGGGGGCTTACTCTGGGGCCAACGTCCTGACTTTC. Translated, it gives CASSERQGAYSGANVLTF. V and J are TRBV6-1 and TRBJ2-6; 10 bases are shared with TRBD1. CDR1 is MNHNS and CDR2 is SASEGT in the germline V gene. The length of the CDR3 is 18 residues. The V and J ends lost 2 bases and 0 bases, in that order; junction bases with no gene match: 4.

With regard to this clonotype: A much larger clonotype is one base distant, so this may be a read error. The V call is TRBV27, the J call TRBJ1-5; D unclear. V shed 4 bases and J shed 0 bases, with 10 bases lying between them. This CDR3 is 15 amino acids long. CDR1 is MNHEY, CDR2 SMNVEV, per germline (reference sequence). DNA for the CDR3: TGTGCCAGCAGTTCATCTCCCTATAGCAATCAGCCCCAGCATTTT. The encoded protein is CASSSSPYSNQPQHF.

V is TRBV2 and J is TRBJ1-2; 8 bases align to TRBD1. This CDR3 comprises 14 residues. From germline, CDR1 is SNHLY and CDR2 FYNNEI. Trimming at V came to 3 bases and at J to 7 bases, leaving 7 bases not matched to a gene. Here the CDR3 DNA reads TGTGCCAGCAGTGATGACGGACAGGGCTTTGGCTACACCTTC. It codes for CASSDDGQGFGYTF.

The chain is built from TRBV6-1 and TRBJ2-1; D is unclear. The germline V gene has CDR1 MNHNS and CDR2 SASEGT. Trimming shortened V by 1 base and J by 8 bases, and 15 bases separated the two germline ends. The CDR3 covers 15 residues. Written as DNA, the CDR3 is TGTGCCAGCAGTGAAGGGTCTCATATGTCCCATGAGCAGTTCTTC. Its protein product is CASSEGSHMSHEQFF.

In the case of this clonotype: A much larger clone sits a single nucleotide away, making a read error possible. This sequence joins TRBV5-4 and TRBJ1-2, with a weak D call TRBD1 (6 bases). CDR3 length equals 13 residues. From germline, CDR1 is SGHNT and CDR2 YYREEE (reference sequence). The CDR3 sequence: CAGSPTGIPGYTF. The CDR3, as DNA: TGTGCCGGCAGTCCCACAGGGATTCCTGGCTACACCTTC. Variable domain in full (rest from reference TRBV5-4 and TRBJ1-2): ETGVTQSPTHLIKTRGQQVTLRCSSQSGHNTVSWYQQALGQGPQFIFQYYREEENGRGNFPPRFSGLQFPNYSSELNVNALELDDSALYLCAGSPTGIPGYTFGSGTRLTVV.

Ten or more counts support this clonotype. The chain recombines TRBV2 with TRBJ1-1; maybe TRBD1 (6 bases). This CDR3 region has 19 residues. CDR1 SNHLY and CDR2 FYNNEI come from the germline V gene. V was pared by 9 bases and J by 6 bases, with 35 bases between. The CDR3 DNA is TGTGCCAGACAAAAAAGGGGGGACAAGTCAACCTGGGCCGCCTCTGAAGCTTTCTTT. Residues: CARQKRGDKSTWAASEAFF.

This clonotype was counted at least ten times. The CDR3 nucleotides are TGTGCCAGCAGCGCCAGACGGACAGGTAGGGCTTATGGCTACACCTTC. Translating gives CASSARRTGRAYGYTF. The chain combines TRBV9 with TRBJ1-2, with 7 bases identical to TRBD1. The CDR3 is 16 residues long. V shed 3 bases, J shed 5 bases, and the junction held 13 bases outside the gene matches. Per germline, CDR1 SGDLS and CDR2 YYNGEE.

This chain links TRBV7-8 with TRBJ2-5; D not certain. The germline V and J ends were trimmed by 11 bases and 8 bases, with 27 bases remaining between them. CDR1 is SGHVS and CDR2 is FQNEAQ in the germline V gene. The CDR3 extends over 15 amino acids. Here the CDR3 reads CASNRAGSTQFTQYF. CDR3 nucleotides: TGTGCCTCCAATCGGGCAGGATCAACCCAATTCACCCAGTACTTC.

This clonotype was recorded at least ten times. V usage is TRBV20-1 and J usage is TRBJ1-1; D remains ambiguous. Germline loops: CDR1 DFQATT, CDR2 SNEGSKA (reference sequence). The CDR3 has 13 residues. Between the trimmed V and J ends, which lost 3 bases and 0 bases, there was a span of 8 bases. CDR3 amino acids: CSARRSLNTEAFF. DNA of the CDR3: TGCAGTGCTAGGCGCAGCCTGAACACTGAAGCTTTCTTT.

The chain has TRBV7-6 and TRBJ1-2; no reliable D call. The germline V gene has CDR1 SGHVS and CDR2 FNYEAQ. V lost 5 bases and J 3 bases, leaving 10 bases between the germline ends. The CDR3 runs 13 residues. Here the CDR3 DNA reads TGTGCCAGCAGCCCGGGCTCGGACTATGGCTACACCTTC. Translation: CASSPGSDYGYTF.